These 24 T cell receptor beta chains were sequenced from one sample in a study of T cells in Graves' hyperthyroidism and ophthalmopathy. RNA transcripts gave rise to amplified TCR beta CDR3 regions. The TCR CDR3 first-round RT-PCR relied on the HTBI primer set. TCRdb re-called the multiplex PCR reads through MiXCR, storing one row per CDR3 protein. This sample yields around 300,000 distinct CDR3 sequences, of which roughly 13% are seen a single time; less than 8% belongs to the top ten. Source material: blood. Receptors originate from a woman in her forties with Graves' hyperthyroidism.

This clonotype came up many times. The chain carries TRBV7-8 and TRBJ1-1, with a possible D match to TRBD1 (5 bases). The CDR3 contains 13 residues. V was pared by 5 bases and J by 10 bases, with 17 bases between. Per germline, CDR1 SGHVS and CDR2 FQNEAQ. The CDR3 sequence is CASSPTRGSGAFF. Here the CDR3 DNA reads TGTGCCAGCAGCCCGACGCGGGGGAGTGGAGCTTTCTTT.

This clonotype showed up many times. The chain is built from TRBV11-2 and TRBJ2-5; 10 bases agree with TRBD2. CDR1 and CDR2 (germline): SGHAT, FQNNGV. Trimming took 5 bases from V and 2 from J; bases not matched to a gene: 8. This CDR3 region has 16 residues. The CDR3 DNA is TGTGCCAGCAGCAACGGACTAGCGGCAAAACAAGAGACCCAGTACTTC. Protein: CASSNGLAAKQETQYF.

The chain employs TRBV29-1 and TRBJ2-3; D is ambiguous. This CDR3 region has 13 residues. Germline V gene lookup returns CDR1 SQVTM and CDR2 ANQGSEA. V was shortened by 3 bases and J by 6 bases, with 13 bases between the two germline ends. CDR3 bases: TGCAGCGTTGAGGCTGGGCAACGGGATACGCAGTATTTT. Translating it yields CSVEAGQRDTQYF.

This clonotype was observed many times. The chain combines TRBV7-9 with TRBJ1-4; D ambiguous. Germline V lookup: CDR1 SEHNR, CDR2 FQNEAQ (reference sequence). The CDR3 sequence is 14 residues long. Trimming removed 1 base from V and 3 bases from J, with 6 bases in between. CDR3 DNA sequence: TGTGCCAGCAGCTTAGGAGGCTCTAATGAAAAACTGTTTTTT. Its translation: CASSLGGSNEKLFF.

In this sample, this clonotype turned up many times. This chain links TRBV7-2 with TRBJ2-7; D unclear. Germline loops: CDR1 SGHTA, CDR2 FQGNSA. This CDR3 region has 15 residues. V was clipped by 5 bases and J by 4 bases, with 18 bases between them. The CDR3 DNA is TGTGCCAGCAGCACGGCGTCCCCCACGTATTACGAGCAGTACTTC. Translation gives CASSTASPTYYEQYF.

V and J are TRBV18 and TRBJ2-1; a weak D match, TRBD2 (6 bases). Germline assignment: CDR1 KGHSH and CDR2 LQKENI. Trimming cost V 2 bases and J 8 bases, with 10 bases left between them. This CDR3 is built from 13 residues. The DNA of the CDR3 is TGTGCCAGCTCACCATGGGAGGTAGATGAGCAGTTCTTC. Amino acid sequence: CASSPWEVDEQFF.

This clonotype was counted only a few times. The J gene is TRBJ2-1, the V gene TRBV19; 9 bases align to TRBD1. The junction had 5 bases not matched to a gene; V was cut back by 4 bases and J by 4 bases. The CDR3 consists of 15 residues. Germline V gene data show CDR1 as LNHDA and CDR2 as SQIVND (reference sequence). DNA for the CDR3: TGTGCCAGTAGTAGGACAGGGGATTCATACAATGAGCAGTTCTTC. It translates to CASSRTGDSYNEQFF.

This clonotype appeared many times. This chain connects TRBV27 to TRBJ2-7, with D perhaps assigned TRBD1 or TRBD2 (5 bases each). The CDR3 loop spans 14 amino acids. V was shortened by 1 base and J by 5 bases, with 12 bases between the two germline ends. Germline assignment: CDR1 MNHEY and CDR2 SMNVEV (reference sequence). The CDR3 sequence is CASSLFPGSNEQYF. CDR3 DNA: TGTGCCAGCAGTTTATTTCCAGGGAGTAACGAGCAGTACTTC.

This clonotype was observed many times. The chain is built from TRBV12-5 and TRBJ1-1, with 7 positions matching TRBD1. Unmatched junction bases numbered 7, after V lost 2 bases and J lost 4 bases. The CDR3 covers 15 residues. Germline CDR1 is LGHNT and CDR2 is FRNRAP. In DNA, the CDR3 is TGTGCTAGTGGTTTGATAACAGGGGATCGCACTGAAGCTTTCTTT. It is translated as CASGLITGDRTEAFF.

V usage is TRBV2 and J usage is TRBJ2-5; 14 positions match TRBD2. Germline CDR1 reads SNHLY; CDR2 reads FYNNEI. This CDR3 contains 16 residues. J gave up 7 bases and V 4 bases, and 8 bases lay outside the gene matches. The CDR3 sequence is CASSVGLAGETATQYF. CDR3 nucleotides: TGTGCCAGCAGTGTGGGACTAGCGGGAGAAACAGCGACCCAGTACTTC.

J is TRBJ2-7 and V is TRBV10-3; D is perhaps TRBD1 (6 bases). The CDR3 sequence is 12 residues long. Trimming left V 10 bases short and J 1 base short, with 11 bases between. CDR1 ENHRY and CDR2 SYGVKD come from the germline V gene. CDR3 loop: CATNDRSYEQYF. The CDR3 DNA is TGTGCCACTAACGACAGGTCCTACGAGCAGTACTTC.

This clonotype was found many times. The chain has TRBV7-2 and TRBJ1-3; tentative D call: TRBD1 (5 bases). The CDR3 length is 15 residues. CDR1 is SGHTA, CDR2 FQGNSA, per germline. The ends were cut back, 3 bases at V and 4 bases at J, with 13 bases in the middle. The CDR3: CASSFRQGQGNTIYF. CDR3 bases: TGTGCCAGCAGCTTTCGGCAGGGCCAAGGAAACACCATATATTTT.

There are many counts of this clonotype. V gene TRBV3-1 combines with J gene TRBJ1-1; perhaps TRBD1 as D (6 bases). Germline V gene sequence: CDR1 LGHDT, CDR2 YNNKEL (reference sequence). This CDR3 has 13 amino acids. The V end lost 4 bases, the J end lost 6 bases, and 12 bases lay between the germline ends. The CDR3 protein is CASSLGGGAEAFF. The CDR3 DNA sequence: TGTGCCAGCAGCCTAGGGGGGGGGGCTGAAGCTTTCTTT.

V and J are TRBV2 and TRBJ2-5; 16 bases line up with TRBD2. CDR3 size: 17 residues. J gave up 0 bases and V 5 bases, and 3 bases lay outside the gene matches. The germline gives CDR1 SNHLY, CDR2 FYNNEI. Here the CDR3 DNA reads TGTGCCAGCAGTCAGGGACTAGCGGGAGGGGACCAAGAGACCCAGTACTTC. Its protein product is CASSQGLAGGDQETQYF.

This clonotype was counted only a few times. This chain joins TRBV3-1 and TRBJ1-1; D call uncertain. V was trimmed by 1 base and J by 4 bases, leaving 7 bases between them. The CDR3 totals 13 residues. Germline-derived CDR1 and CDR2 are LGHDT and YNNKEL (reference sequence). The CDR3: CASSQVGSTEAFF. CDR3 sequence (DNA): TGTGCCAGCAGCCAAGTAGGTAGCACTGAAGCTTTCTTT.

This clonotype was observed at least ten times. This chain connects TRBV6-1 to TRBJ1-1; 8 nucleotides line up with TRBD1. Unmatched junction bases numbered 3, after V lost 6 bases and J lost 0 bases. Germline V gene data show CDR1 as MNHNS and CDR2 as SASEGT. The CDR3 contains 14 residues. CDR3 DNA: TGTGCCAGCAGGGGACAGGTCCTGAACACTGAAGCTTTCTTT. Translation: CASRGQVLNTEAFF.

This chain connects TRBV5-5 to TRBJ1-5, with D perhaps matching TRBD1 (6 bases). Trimming stripped 3 bases from V and 7 bases from J, with 14 bases between. There are 14 residues in the CDR3. Germline loops: CDR1 SGHKS, CDR2 YYEKEE (reference sequence). The CDR3 loop is CASSYDTGHQPQHF. CDR3 DNA sequence: TGTGCCAGCAGCTATGACACGGGACACCAGCCCCAGCATTTT.

This clonotype appeared many times. The V and J genes are TRBV20-1 and TRBJ2-5, with 7 bases lining up with TRBD1. V shed 0 bases and J 7 bases; nucleotides not matched to a gene: 11. Germline CDR1 reads DFQATT; CDR2 reads SNEGSKA (reference sequence). The length of the CDR3 is 15 residues. CDR3 in amino acids: CSARDPTGDMGTQYF. The CDR3 region has the DNA TGCAGTGCTAGAGACCCCACAGGGGACATGGGGACCCAGTACTTC.

This clonotype was seen ten or more times. The J gene is TRBJ1-6, the V gene TRBV7-6, with D perhaps TRBD1 (5 bases). Trimming cost V 4 bases and J 8 bases, with 15 bases left between them. This CDR3 is built from 15 residues. CDR1 and CDR2 from the germline V gene are SGHVS and FNYEAQ. The CDR3 protein is CASSSRAGSYSPLHF. CDR3 bases: TGTGCCAGCAGCTCGAGGGCAGGGTCCTATTCACCCCTCCACTTT.

V usage is TRBV7-2 and J usage is TRBJ2-5, with 11 bases fitting TRBD2. Per germline, CDR1 SGHTA and CDR2 FQGNSA. There are 17 residues in the CDR3. The J segment lost 4 bases and the V segment lost 5 bases, leaving 12 bases of the junction unmatched. CDR3 sequence (DNA): TGTGCCAGCAGCCAGGACTTAGCGGGAGGGAGGAGAGAGACCCAGTACTTC. Translating gives CASSQDLAGGRRETQYF.

In this sample, this clonotype turned up a few times. The rearrangement uses TRBV7-9 and TRBJ2-7, with TRBD2 matching 8 bases. V was clipped by 6 bases and J by 0 bases; unmatched bases: 4. This CDR3 spans 14 amino acids. Germline loops: CDR1 SEHNR, CDR2 FQNEAQ (reference sequence). The CDR3 DNA is TGTGCCAGCAGGACAACTAGCGGCTCCTACGAGCAGTACTTC. As protein: CASRTTSGSYEQYF.

This clonotype was observed many times. This chain links TRBV7-3 with TRBJ1-1; TRBD1 might be the D (5 bases). Germline CDR1 reads SGHTA; CDR2 reads FQGTGA. Trimming removed 9 bases from V and 0 bases from J, with 11 bases in between. The CDR3 covers 13 residues. In DNA, the CDR3 is TGTGCCAGTAGGGACCGCCTGAACACTGAAGCTTTCTTT. It specifies CASRDRLNTEAFF.

The chain has TRBV20-1 and TRBJ2-7; TRBD1 matches 8 bases. V shed 6 bases and J 1 base; nucleotides not matched to a gene: 5. Germline assignment: CDR1 DFQATT and CDR2 SNEGSKA (reference sequence). The CDR3 is 13 amino acids. CDR3 nucleotide sequence: TGCAGTGCCGGACAGGGAGGTTCCTACGAGCAGTACTTC. It translates to CSAGQGGSYEQYF.

As concerns this clonotype: A much more abundant neighbour one base away suggests this may be a read error. The CDR3 sequence is CSARALLSYSEQFF. The CDR3 DNA reads TGCAGTGCTAGAGCCCTCCTCTCCTACAGTGAGCAGTTCTTC. The chain carries TRBV20-1 and TRBJ2-1; D unresolved. The germline V gene encodes CDR1 DFQATT and CDR2 SNEGSKA (reference sequence). The CDR3 runs 14 residues.